The 10 T cell receptor beta chains in this list originate from one sample, sequenced in a study of blood T cells in healthy people across ages. The second PCR ran roughly 6 to 11 cycles with a sample-barcoded 5' primer and J-beta primers. One entry per CDR3 protein results from TCRdb running MiXCR on the 5' RACE reads. The sample holds roughly 730,000 distinct CDR3 sequences; more than 50% are singletons and the top ten take approximately 24%. The sample taken for sequencing was blood. Every receptor here comes from a man aged 40-49 years in good health.

This chain links TRBV12-5 with TRBJ2-1; the D gene is possibly TRBD2 (6 bases). Between the trimmed V and J ends, which lost 8 bases and 9 bases, there was a span of 17 bases. The length of the CDR3 is 13 residues. CDR1 is LGHNT, CDR2 FRNRAP, per germline. The CDR3 sequence: CASTLGGTGEQFF. For the CDR3, the DNA is TGTGCTAGTACCTTAGGAGGGACCGGTGAGCAGTTCTTC.

This clonotype was recorded a few times. The rearrangement links TRBV25-1 to TRBJ2-5, with a tentative D call TRBD2 (5 bases). Trimming took off 2 bases at V and 6 bases at J, with 22 bases between the two ends. CDR1 is MGHDK, CDR2 SYGVNS, per germline. The CDR3 covers 17 residues. The chain's CDR3 is CASSESRGLGKLQTQYF. CDR3 bases: TGTGCCAGCAGTGAAAGCCGAGGGTTGGGGAAGTTGCAGACCCAGTACTTC.

The V call is TRBV12-3 or TRBV12-4, the J call TRBJ1-6; D gene unclear. V was trimmed by 1 base and J by 0 bases, leaving 13 bases between them. This CDR3 comprises 18 residues. CDR3 residues: CASSLEVYNHSYNSPLHF. The CDR3 region has the DNA TGTGCCAGCAGTTTAGAGGTGTACAACCACTCCTATAATTCACCCCTCCACTTT.

The rearrangement links TRBV4-3 to TRBJ2-3, with 7 bases lining up with TRBD2. The V and J ends lost 1 base and 6 bases, in that order; junction bases with no gene match: 13. There are 17 residues in the CDR3. Germline V lookup: CDR1 LGHNA, CDR2 YSLEER. The CDR3 bases are TGCGCCAGCAGCCAAGGCTTGGGAGGGAGGGCCTACGATACGCAGTATTTT. Protein product: CASSQGLGGRAYDTQYF.

V usage is TRBV11-2 and J usage is TRBJ2-5; 7 nucleotides agree with TRBD1. Germline CDR1 and CDR2: SGHAT and FQNNGV. Losses at the gene ends were 4 bases for V and 1 base for J; bases not matched to a gene: 12. The CDR3 has 17 amino acids. CDR3: CASSSGTAHPTQETQYF. The CDR3 nucleotides read TGTGCCAGCAGCTCGGGGACAGCCCATCCTACCCAAGAGACCCAGTACTTC. Full variable domain (rest looked up from reference TRBV11-2 and TRBJ2-5): EAGVAQSPRYKIIEKRQSVAFWCNPISGHATLYWYQQILGQGPKLLIQFQNNGVVDDSQLPKDRFSAERLKGVDSTLKIQPAKLEDSAVYLCASSSGTAHPTQETQYFGPGTRLLVL.

This clonotype has a handful of counts. The chain combines TRBV5-1 with TRBJ2-1, with D possibly matching TRBD1 (6 bases). Trimming removed 4 bases from V and 13 bases from J, with 12 bases in between. The CDR3 totals 11 residues. Germline CDR1 and CDR2: SGHRS and YFSETQ. CDR3 in amino acids: CASSTTGYQFF. CDR3 sequence (DNA): TGCGCCAGCAGCACGACAGGTTATCAGTTCTTC.

This clonotype was picked up one time. V is TRBV20-1 and J is TRBJ2-7; 9 bases agree with TRBD2. The CDR3 has 14 residues. Germline-derived CDR1 and CDR2 are DFQATT and SNEGSKA (reference sequence). V was clipped by 6 bases and J by 2 bases; unmatched bases: 8. The CDR3 coding sequence is TGCAGTGCGAGTCGGGCTAGCGGGACCTACGAGCAGTACTTC. Amino acid sequence: CSASRASGTYEQYF.

V usage is TRBV6-2 or TRBV6-3 and J usage is TRBJ2-5; 7 bases align to TRBD1. The V segment lost 0 bases and the J segment 7 bases; nucleotides outside the gene matches: 14. This CDR3 is built from 17 residues. The germline gives CDR1 MNHEY, CDR2 SVGEGT. CDR3 nucleotide sequence: TGTGCCAGCAGTTACTCGATCCTGATACAGGGGAGCGGGACCCAGTACTTC. Its protein product is CASSYSILIQGSGTQYF.

The rearrangement links TRBV21-1 to TRBJ1-2; TRBD1 is the table's D call, not checked against the DNA. TRBV21-1 is a pseudogene locus. The CDR3 has 15 amino acids. The CDR3, as DNA: TGTGCCAGCAGCGACTTGGGACACCTAGTTAGTGGCTACACCTTC. It translates to CASSDLGHLVSGYTF.

This clonotype was detected only a few times. This chain uses TRBV6-5 with TRBJ2-5; D perhaps matches TRBD1 (5 bases). Deletions cut 0 bases from V and 0 bases from J, with 8 bases between. Germline V gene lookup returns CDR1 MNHEY and CDR2 SVGAGI. This CDR3 is 15 amino acids long. Written as DNA, the CDR3 is TGTGCCAGCAGTTACTCGAGACAGAACCAAGAGACCCAGTACTTC. Translated, it gives CASSYSRQNQETQYF.